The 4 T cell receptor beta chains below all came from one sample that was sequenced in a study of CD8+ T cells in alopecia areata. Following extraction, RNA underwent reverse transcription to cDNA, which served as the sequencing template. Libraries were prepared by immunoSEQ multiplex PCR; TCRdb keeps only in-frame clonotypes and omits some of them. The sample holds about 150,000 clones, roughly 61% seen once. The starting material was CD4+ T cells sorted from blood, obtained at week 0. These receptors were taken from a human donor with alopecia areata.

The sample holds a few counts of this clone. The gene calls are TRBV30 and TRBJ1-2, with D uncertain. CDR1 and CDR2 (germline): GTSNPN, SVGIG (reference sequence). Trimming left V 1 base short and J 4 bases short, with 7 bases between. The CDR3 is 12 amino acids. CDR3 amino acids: CAWSASAYGYTF. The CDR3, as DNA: TGTGCCTGGAGTGCCTCAGCCTATGGCTACACCTTC.

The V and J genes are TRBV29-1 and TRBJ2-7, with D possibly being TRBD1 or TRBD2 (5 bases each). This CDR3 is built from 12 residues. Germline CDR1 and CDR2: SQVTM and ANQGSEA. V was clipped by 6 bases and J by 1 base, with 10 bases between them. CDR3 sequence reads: CSVGTGSYEQYF. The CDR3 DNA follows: TGCAGCGTGGGGACGGGGTCCTACGAGCAGTACTTC.

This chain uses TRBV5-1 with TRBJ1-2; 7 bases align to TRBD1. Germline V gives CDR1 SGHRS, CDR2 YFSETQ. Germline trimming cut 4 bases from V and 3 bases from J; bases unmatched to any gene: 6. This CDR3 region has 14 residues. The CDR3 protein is CASSPGQAYYGYTF. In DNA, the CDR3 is TGCGCCAGCAGCCCCGGACAGGCGTACTATGGCTACACCTTC.

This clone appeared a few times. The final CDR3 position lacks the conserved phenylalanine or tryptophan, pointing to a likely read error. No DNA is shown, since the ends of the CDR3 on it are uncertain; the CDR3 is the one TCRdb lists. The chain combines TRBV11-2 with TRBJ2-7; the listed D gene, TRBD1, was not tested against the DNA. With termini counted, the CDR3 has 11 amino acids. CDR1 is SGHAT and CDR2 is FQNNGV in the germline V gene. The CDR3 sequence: CASSLDKTGPI.